This entry lists 8 T cell receptor beta chains sequenced from one sample in a study of cytotoxic CD8 clonotypes in ibrutinib-treated CLL. Produced via immunoSEQ multiplex PCR; TCRdb's table is partial and in-frame only. The data show about 140,000 clones, with approximately 90% seen just once and more than 10% held by the top ten. The sequenced sample was PBMCs, obtained after 12 months of ibrutinib treatment. The origin of the receptors is a human donor with chronic lymphocytic leukemia.

This sequence joins TRBV9 and TRBJ2-2, with TRBD2 matching over 9 bases. Germline-derived CDR1 and CDR2 are SGDLS and YYNGEE. This CDR3 is 17 amino acids long. The V and J ends lost 0 bases and 4 bases, in that order; junction bases with no gene match: 7. The CDR3 sequence: CASSVDGLAIFTGELFF. CDR3 nucleotides: TGTGCCAGCAGCGTAGACGGACTAGCGATTTTCACCGGGGAGCTGTTTTTT.

The chain uses TRBV28 and TRBJ1-4, with unresolved D. V dropped 2 bases and J dropped 6 bases, with 7 bases sitting between them. Germline assignment: CDR1 MDHEN and CDR2 SYDVKM. This CDR3 contains 13 residues. The DNA of the CDR3 is TGTGCCAGCAGTTTAACGGTGGATGAAAAACTGTTTTTT. Protein sequence: CASSLTVDEKLFF.

The chain combines TRBV9 with TRBJ2-3, with D uncertain. The CDR3 totals 15 residues. Per germline, CDR1 SGDLS and CDR2 YYNGEE. V shed 4 bases and J shed 0 bases, with 12 bases lying between them. CDR3 DNA: TGTGCCAGCAGCCCCCCGCGTTCTAGCACAGATACGCAGTATTTT. It encodes CASSPPRSSTDTQYF.

V and J are TRBV9 and TRBJ2-7; D remains unclear. CDR1 and CDR2 from the germline V gene are SGDLS and YYNGEE. Trimming cost V 2 bases and J 6 bases, with 12 bases left between them. The length of the CDR3 is 13 residues. DNA for the CDR3: TGTGCCAGCAGCGTCGATAGCTTGGGCGAGCAGTACTTC. This encodes CASSVDSLGEQYF. The full variable domain, with the rest looked up from reference TRBV9 and TRBJ2-7, is DSGVTQTPKHLITATGQRVTLRCSPRSGDLSVYWYQQSLDQGLQFLIQYYNGEERAKGNILERFSAQQFPDLHSELNLSSLELGDSALYFCASSVDSLGEQYFGPGTRLTVT.

This sequence joins TRBV21-1 and TRBJ2-5. TRBV21-1 is a documented pseudogene. This CDR3 is 15 amino acids long. CDR3: CASSGMGTEKETQYF. The CDR3 DNA sequence: TGTGCCAGCAGCGGAATGGGGACGGAGAAAGAGACCCAGTACTTC.

The gene calls are TRBV27 and TRBJ2-5; unclear D gene. V was trimmed by 7 bases and J by 5 bases, leaving 14 bases between them. The germline V gene encodes CDR1 MNHEY and CDR2 SMNVEV (reference sequence). CDR3 length: 13 amino acids. CDR3 amino acids: CASMTVGKETQYF. Written as DNA, the CDR3 is TGTGCCAGCATGACTGTTGGGAAGGAGACCCAGTACTTC.

The CDR3 nucleotides read TGTGCCAGCAGTTACGGCGGCAATGAGCAGTTCTTC. This sequence encodes CASSYGGNEQFF. The rearrangement joins TRBV6-5 to TRBJ2-1; D not resolved. This CDR3 has 12 residues. Trimming shortened V by 2 bases and J by 6 bases, and 5 bases separated the two germline ends. Germline V gives CDR1 MNHEY, CDR2 SVGAGI.

CDR3 residues: CASSETGETDYGYTF. CDR3 bases: TGCGCCAGCAGCGAAACAGGGGAAACAGACTATGGCTACACCTTC. V and J are TRBV5-1 and TRBJ1-2, with TRBD1 matching 7 bases. The CDR3 sequence is 15 residues long. The V and J ends lost 4 bases and 3 bases, in that order; junction bases with no gene match: 9. The germline V gene has CDR1 SGHRS and CDR2 YFSETQ.